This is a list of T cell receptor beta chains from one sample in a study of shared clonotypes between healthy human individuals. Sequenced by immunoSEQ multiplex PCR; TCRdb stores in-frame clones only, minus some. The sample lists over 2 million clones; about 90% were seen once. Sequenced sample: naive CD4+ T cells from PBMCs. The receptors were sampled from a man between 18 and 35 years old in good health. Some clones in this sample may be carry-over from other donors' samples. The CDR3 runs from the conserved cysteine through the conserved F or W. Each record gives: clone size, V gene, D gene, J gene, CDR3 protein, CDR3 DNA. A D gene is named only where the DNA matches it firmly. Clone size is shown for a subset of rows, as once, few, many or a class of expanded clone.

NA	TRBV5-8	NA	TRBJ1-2	CASSLGRSNYGYTF	TGTGCCAGCAGCCTGGGACGGAGTAACTATGGCTACACCTTC
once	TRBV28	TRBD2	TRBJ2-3	CASSPSDLAGRADTQYF	TGTGCCAGCAGCCCGTCTGATCTAGCGGGAAGGGCAGATACGCAGTATTTT
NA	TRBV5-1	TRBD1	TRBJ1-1	CASTTGQLNTEAFF	TGCGCCAGCACTACGGGACAGCTGAACACTGAAGCTTTCTTT
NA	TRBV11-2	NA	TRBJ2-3	CASSLSIGPGNTQYF	TGTGCCAGCAGCCTTAGCATCGGGCCCGGGAATACGCAGTATTTT
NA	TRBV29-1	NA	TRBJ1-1	CSVGGVMNTEAFF	TGCAGCGTTGGGGGGGTGATGAACACTGAAGCTTTCTTT
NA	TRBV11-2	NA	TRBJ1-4	CASSSAGADEKLFF	TGTGCCAGCAGCTCTGCGGGGGCAGATGAAAAACTGTTTTTT
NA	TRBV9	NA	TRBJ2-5	CASSVTPWGSQETQYF	TGTGCCAGCAGCGTAACCCCATGGGGTTCCCAAGAGACCCAGTACTTC
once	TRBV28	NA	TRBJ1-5	CASSRGGGLLSFDQPQHF	TGTGCCAGCAGCCGAGGAGGGGGTTTGCTGTCGTTTGATCAGCCCCAGCATTTT
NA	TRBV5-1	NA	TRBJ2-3	CASSLTGLWTDTQYF	TGCGCCAGCAGCTTGACAGGGCTCTGGACAGATACGCAGTATTTT
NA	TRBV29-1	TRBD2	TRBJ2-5	CSARNRLAGGETQYF	TGCAGCGCCCGTAACCGGCTGGCGGGAGGAGAGACCCAGTACTTC
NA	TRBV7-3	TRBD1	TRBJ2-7	CASARDRGREQYF	TGTGCCAGCGCGCGAGACAGGGGGCGAGAGCAGTACTTC
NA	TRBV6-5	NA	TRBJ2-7	CASSYSGRQYF	TGTGCCAGCAGTTACTCAGGGCGGCAGTACTTC
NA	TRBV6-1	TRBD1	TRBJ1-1	CASTRDRERTEAFF	TGTGCCAGCACCAGGGACAGGGAGAGGACTGAAGCTTTCTTT
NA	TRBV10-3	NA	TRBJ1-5	CAISGQGEQPQHF	TGTGCCATCAGTGGTCAGGGAGAACAGCCCCAGCATTTT
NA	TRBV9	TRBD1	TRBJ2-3	CASSVVGQGLDTQYF	TGTGCCAGCAGCGTAGTGGGACAGGGGTTAGATACGCAGTATTTT
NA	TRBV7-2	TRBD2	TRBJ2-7	CASSLALAVAYEQYF	TGTGCCAGCAGCTTAGCCCTAGCGGTAGCCTACGAGCAGTACTTC
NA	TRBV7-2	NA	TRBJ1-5	CASSLLRGRVQPQHF	TGTGCCAGCAGCTTACTTAGGGGAAGGGTTCAGCCCCAGCATTTT
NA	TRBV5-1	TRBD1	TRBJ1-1	CASSLYRQGADTEAFF	TGCGCCAGCAGCTTGTACCGACAGGGGGCAGACACTGAAGCTTTCTTT
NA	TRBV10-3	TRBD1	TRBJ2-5	CAISAHRDRGQETQYF	TGTGCCATCAGTGCCCACCGGGACAGGGGGCAAGAGACCCAGTACTTC
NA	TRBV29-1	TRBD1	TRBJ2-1	CSVEKAGGPYNEQFF	TGCAGCGTTGAGAAGGCAGGGGGCCCCTACAATGAGCAGTTCTTC
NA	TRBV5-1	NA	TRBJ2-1	CASSLGTSSYNEQFF	TGCGCCAGCAGCTTGGGCACGAGCTCCTACAATGAGCAGTTCTTC
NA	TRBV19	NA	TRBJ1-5	CASSEATGGQPQHF	TGTGCCAGTAGTGAAGCGACGGGGGGACAGCCCCAGCATTTT
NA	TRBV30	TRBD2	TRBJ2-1	CAWSRGLAGSNEQFF	TGTGCCTGGAGCAGGGGACTAGCGGGTTCCAATGAGCAGTTCTTC
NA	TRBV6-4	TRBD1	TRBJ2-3	CASSERDRGTDTQYF	TGTGCCAGCAGTGAGAGGGACAGAGGCACAGATACGCAGTATTTT
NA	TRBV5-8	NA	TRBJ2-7	CASSAGRFTYEQYF	TGTGCCAGCAGCGCCGGACGGTTTACCTACGAGCAGTACTTC
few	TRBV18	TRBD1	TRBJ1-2	CASSTGQGATGYGYTF	TGTGCCAGCTCCACGGGACAGGGGGCAACTGGCTATGGCTACACCTTC
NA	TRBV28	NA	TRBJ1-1	CASSLQREAFF	TGTGCCAGCAGCCTACAGCGTGAAGCTTTCTTT